These T cell receptor beta chains were read from a single sample in a study of early T cells in non-severe SARS-CoV-2 infection. TCRdb re-called the 5' RACE reads with MiXCR, one entry per CDR3 protein. The data show tens of thousands of distinct CDR3 sequences, about 5.2% seen once. The sequences come from whole blood, collected at baseline. These receptors were obtained from an adult who was a healthcare worker with PCR-confirmed SARS-CoV-2 infection or an uninfected control (not recorded which). The CDR3 runs from the conserved cysteine through the conserved F or W. Each record gives: clone size, V gene, J gene, D gene, CDR3 DNA, CDR3 protein. A D gene is named only where the DNA matches it firmly. The listing skips clone size in some rows; elsewhere it reads once, few, many or a size class.

clone size: -; V gene: TRBV11-2; J gene: TRBJ2-3; D gene: TRBD2; CDR3 DNA: TGTGCCAGCAGCTTAGCCGCAGCGACGGGACTAGCTAAAGATACGCAGTATTTT; CDR3 protein: CASSLAAATGLAKDTQYF
clone size: many; V gene: TRBV7-9; J gene: TRBJ2-6; D gene: TRBD1; CDR3 DNA: TGTGCCAGCAGCCGGGACAGGAGCTCTGGGGCCAACGTCCTGACTTTC; CDR3 protein: CASSRDRSSGANVLTF
clone size: few; V gene: TRBV24-1; J gene: TRBJ2-1; D gene: TRBD1; CDR3 DNA: TGTGCCACCAGTCTGGGTCGACAGGGGACCCAGTTCTTC; CDR3 protein: CATSLGRQGTQFF
clone size: many; V gene: TRBV5-1; J gene: TRBJ1-1; D gene: TRBD1; CDR3 DNA: TGCGCCAGCAGCTGGGGGACAGGGGACACTGAAGCTTTCTTT; CDR3 protein: CASSWGTGDTEAFF
clone size: many; V gene: TRBV7-6; J gene: TRBJ2-1; D gene: TRBD2; CDR3 DNA: TGTGCCAGCAGCTTAGGGGGACTAGCGGGAAAGGTATATGAGCAGTTCTTC; CDR3 protein: CASSLGGLAGKVYEQFF
clone size: many; V gene: TRBV27; J gene: TRBJ2-1; D gene: -; CDR3 DNA: TGTGCCAGCAGTAAGACCGACACCAACCAAAACAATGAGCAGTTCTTC; CDR3 protein: CASSKTDTNQNNEQFF
clone size: many; V gene: TRBV11-2; J gene: TRBJ2-5; D gene: -; CDR3 DNA: TGTGCCAGCAGCTTGGGGTTCGACGGGGAGACCCAGTACTTC; CDR3 protein: CASSLGFDGETQYF
clone size: -; V gene: TRBV3-2; J gene: TRBJ1-1; D gene: -; CDR3 DNA: TGTGCCAGCAGCCAAGACAGTCCGATGAACACTGAAGCTTTCTTT; CDR3 protein: CASSQDSPMNTEAFF
clone size: -; V gene: TRBV7-8; J gene: TRBJ2-1; D gene: -; CDR3 DNA: TGTGCCAGCAGCTTAGAGTTTTACAATGAGCAGTTCTTC; CDR3 protein: CASSLEFYNEQFF
clone size: -; V gene: TRBV30; J gene: TRBJ1-1; D gene: -; CDR3 DNA: TGTGCCTGGGGCAGGGGTACTGAAGCTTTCTTT; CDR3 protein: CAWGRGTEAFF
clone size: medium-sized; V gene: TRBV11-2; J gene: TRBJ2-7; D gene: -; CDR3 DNA: TGTGCCAGCAGCTTAATAGGCAGTCGGAGCGAGCAGTACTTC; CDR3 protein: CASSLIGSRSEQYF
clone size: few; V gene: TRBV7-9; J gene: TRBJ2-3; D gene: -; CDR3 DNA: TGTGCCAGCAGCCCTCCTCCAGATACGCAGTATTTT; CDR3 protein: CASSPPPDTQYF
clone size: few; V gene: TRBV4-3; J gene: TRBJ2-4; D gene: -; CDR3 DNA: TGCGCCAGCAGCCAAGACTCCGGTGGGGGTAGAGCCAAAAACATTCAGTACTTC; CDR3 protein: CASSQDSGGGRAKNIQYF
clone size: many; V gene: TRBV3-1; J gene: TRBJ1-2; D gene: -; CDR3 DNA: TGTGCCAGCAGCCAAGATCTTGGCAGTAACTATGGCTACACCTTC; CDR3 protein: CASSQDLGSNYGYTF
clone size: many; V gene: TRBV15; J gene: TRBJ2-1; D gene: -; CDR3 DNA: TGTGCCACCGGGGAGGAGGGCAATGAGCAGTTCTTC; CDR3 protein: CATGEEGNEQFF
clone size: many; V gene: TRBV2; J gene: TRBJ1-2; D gene: TRBD1; CDR3 DNA: TGTGCCAGCAGGGACAGGGAAGCTAACTATGGCTACACCTTC; CDR3 protein: CASRDREANYGYTF
clone size: many; V gene: TRBV28; J gene: TRBJ1-1; D gene: -; CDR3 DNA: TGTGCCAGCAGTTTCGGGCGGCTACTGAACACTGAAGCTTTCTTT; CDR3 protein: CASSFGRLLNTEAFF
clone size: many; V gene: TRBV12-3/TRBV12-4; J gene: TRBJ2-1; D gene: -; CDR3 DNA: TGTGCCAGCAGTACTAGCTTAGCTTTTGGCAATGAGCAGTTCTTC; CDR3 protein: CASSTSLAFGNEQFF